The present TCR beta chain was sequenced within a study of siplizumab effects on memory and regulatory T cells. TCRdb keeps only in-frame clones here, not all; method: immunoSEQ multiplex PCR. The sample carries approximately 100,000 clones, about 94% recorded once. There are 15 residues in the CDR3. CDR1 is SEHNR, CDR2 FQNEAQ, per germline (reference sequence). Trimming stripped 1 base from V and 0 bases from J, with 4 bases between. General observations from the study: The Treg-derived share of mappable alloreactive CD4+ clones averaged roughly 69% with siplizumab and 25% to 30% in controls. The majority of clones, roughly 80-95% of proliferating CD4+ or CD8+ clones, lacked an assignable naive or memory phenotype. Alloreactive clones mapping to unstimulated subsets formed only a minor fraction.

On this clone itself: Its antigen is not identified.

Sample: non-Treg CD4+ T cells sorted from blood. The TCR comes from a human donor in good health. The chain joins TRBV7-9 to TRBJ2-6, with no clear D. Written as DNA, the CDR3 is TGTGCCAGCAGCTTAGGATCCTCTGGGGCCAACGTCCTGACTTTC. It encodes CASSLGSSGANVLTF.